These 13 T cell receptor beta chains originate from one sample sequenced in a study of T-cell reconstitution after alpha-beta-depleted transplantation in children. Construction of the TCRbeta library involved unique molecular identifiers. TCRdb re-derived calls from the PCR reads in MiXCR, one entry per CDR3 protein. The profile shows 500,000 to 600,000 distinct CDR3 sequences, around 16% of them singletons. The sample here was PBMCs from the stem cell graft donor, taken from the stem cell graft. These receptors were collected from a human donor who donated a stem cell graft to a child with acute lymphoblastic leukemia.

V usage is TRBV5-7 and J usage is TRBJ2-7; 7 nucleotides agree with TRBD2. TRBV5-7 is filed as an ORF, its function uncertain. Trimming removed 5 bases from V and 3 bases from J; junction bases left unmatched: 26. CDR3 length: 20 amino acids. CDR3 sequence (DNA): TGTGCCAGCAGTCCGGGGAGGGGCAGACAGACCCGGGACCCATTCTACGAGCAGTACTTC. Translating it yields CASSPGRGRQTRDPFYEQYF.

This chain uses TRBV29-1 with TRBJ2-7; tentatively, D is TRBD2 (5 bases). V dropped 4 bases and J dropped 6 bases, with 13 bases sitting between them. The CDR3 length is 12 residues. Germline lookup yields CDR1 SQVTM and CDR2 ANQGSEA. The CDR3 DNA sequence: TGCAGCGTTGCGAGGAGTCGGGGCGAGCAGTACTTC. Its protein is CSVARSRGEQYF.

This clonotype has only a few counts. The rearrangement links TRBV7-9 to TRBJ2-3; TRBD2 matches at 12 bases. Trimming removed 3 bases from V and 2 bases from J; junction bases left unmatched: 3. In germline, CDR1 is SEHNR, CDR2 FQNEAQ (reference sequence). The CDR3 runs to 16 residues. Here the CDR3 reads CASSFRLAGVTDTQYF. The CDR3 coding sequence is TGTGCCAGCAGCTTTCGACTAGCGGGGGTCACAGATACGCAGTATTTT.

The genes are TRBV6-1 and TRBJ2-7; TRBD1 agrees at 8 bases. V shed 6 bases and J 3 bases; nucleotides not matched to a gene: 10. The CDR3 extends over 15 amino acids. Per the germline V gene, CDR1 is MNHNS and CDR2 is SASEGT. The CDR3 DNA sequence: TGTGCCAGCAGCCTCGACAGGGGAGTCGGCTACGAGCAGTACTTC. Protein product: CASSLDRGVGYEQYF.

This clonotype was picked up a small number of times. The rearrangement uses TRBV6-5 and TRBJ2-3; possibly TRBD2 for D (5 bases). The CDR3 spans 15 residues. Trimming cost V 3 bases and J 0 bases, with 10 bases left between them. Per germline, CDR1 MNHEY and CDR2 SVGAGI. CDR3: CASSYASGSTDTQYF. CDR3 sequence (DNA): TGTGCCAGCAGTTATGCCAGCGGTAGCACAGATACGCAGTATTTT.

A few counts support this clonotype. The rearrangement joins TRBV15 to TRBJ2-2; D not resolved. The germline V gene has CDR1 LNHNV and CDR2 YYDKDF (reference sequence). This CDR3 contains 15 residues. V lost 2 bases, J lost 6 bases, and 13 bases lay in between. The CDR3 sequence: CATSRPPLRAGELFF. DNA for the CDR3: TGTGCCACCAGCAGACCTCCTTTGAGAGCCGGGGAGCTGTTTTTT.

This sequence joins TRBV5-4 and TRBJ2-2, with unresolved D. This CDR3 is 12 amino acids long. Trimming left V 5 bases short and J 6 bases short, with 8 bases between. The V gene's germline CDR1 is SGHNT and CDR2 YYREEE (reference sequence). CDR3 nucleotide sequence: TGTGCCAGCAGAGAGATCCCCGGGGAGCTGTTTTTT. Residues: CASREIPGELFF.

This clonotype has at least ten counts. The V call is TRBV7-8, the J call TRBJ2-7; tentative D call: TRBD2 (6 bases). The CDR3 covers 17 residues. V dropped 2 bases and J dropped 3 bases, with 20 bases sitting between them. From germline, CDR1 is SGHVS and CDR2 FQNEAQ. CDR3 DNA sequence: TGTGCCAGCAGCTTAAGGAGGAGCAGCGGGCCATTCTACGAGCAGTACTTC. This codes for CASSLRRSSGPFYEQYF. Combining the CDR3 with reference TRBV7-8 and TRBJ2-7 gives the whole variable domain GAGVSQSPRYKVAKRGQDVALRCDPISGHVSLFWYQQALGQGPEFLTYFQNEAQLDKSGLPSDRFFAERPEGSVSTLKIQRTQQEDSAVYLCASSLRRSSGPFYEQYFGPGTRLTVT.

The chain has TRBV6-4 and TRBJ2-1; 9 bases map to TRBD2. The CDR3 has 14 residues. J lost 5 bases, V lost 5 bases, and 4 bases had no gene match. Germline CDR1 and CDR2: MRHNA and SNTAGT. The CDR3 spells CASSHGLANNEQFF. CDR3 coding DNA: TGTGCCAGCAGTCACGGACTAGCGAACAATGAGCAGTTCTTC.

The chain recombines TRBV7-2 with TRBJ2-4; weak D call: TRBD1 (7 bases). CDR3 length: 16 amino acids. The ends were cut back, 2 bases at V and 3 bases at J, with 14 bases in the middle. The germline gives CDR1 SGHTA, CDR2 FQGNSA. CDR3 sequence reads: CASSLTAGGSKNIQYF. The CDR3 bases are TGTGCCAGCAGCTTAACGGCAGGGGGGAGCAAAAACATTCAGTACTTC.

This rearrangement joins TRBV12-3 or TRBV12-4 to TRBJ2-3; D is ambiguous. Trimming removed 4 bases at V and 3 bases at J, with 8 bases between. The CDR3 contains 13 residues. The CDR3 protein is CASSSQLTDTQYF. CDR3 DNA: TGTGCCAGCAGTTCCCAATTAACAGATACGCAGTATTTT.

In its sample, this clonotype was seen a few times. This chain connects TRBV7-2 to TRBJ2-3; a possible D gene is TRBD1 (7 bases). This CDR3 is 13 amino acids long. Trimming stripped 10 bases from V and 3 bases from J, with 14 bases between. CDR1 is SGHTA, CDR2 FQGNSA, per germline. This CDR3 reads CAIRRGPTDTQYF. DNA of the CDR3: TGTGCCATCAGGAGGGGGCCGACAGATACGCAGTATTTT.

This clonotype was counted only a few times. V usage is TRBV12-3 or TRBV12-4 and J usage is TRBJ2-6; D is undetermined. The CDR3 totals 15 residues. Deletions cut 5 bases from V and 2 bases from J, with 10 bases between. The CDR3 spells CASSPARAGANVLTF. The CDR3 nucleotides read TGTGCCAGCAGTCCTGCTAGGGCTGGGGCCAACGTCCTGACTTTC.